This T cell receptor beta chain was profiled in a study of T cell changes during pregnancy in multiple sclerosis. Trimming removed 3 bases from V and 4 bases from J, with 15 bases in between. The CDR3 extends over 15 amino acids. Germline V lookup: CDR1 MDHEN, CDR2 SYDVKM. Assay: immunoSEQ multiplex PCR; the TCRdb copy retains only in-frame clones and omits some. The table records about 70,000 clones, about 91% of them present only once. The sequenced sample was peripheral blood, obtained in the first trimester of pregnancy. The clonotype was recovered from a female donor with multiple sclerosis, enrolled in a pregnancy study. This chain links TRBV28 with TRBJ1-2, with D possibly TRBD1 on 6 matching bases. CDR3 sequence reads: CASSFPPDSPYGYTF. As DNA, the CDR3 is TGTGCCAGCAGTTTTCCTCCGGACAGTCCCTATGGCTACACCTTC.